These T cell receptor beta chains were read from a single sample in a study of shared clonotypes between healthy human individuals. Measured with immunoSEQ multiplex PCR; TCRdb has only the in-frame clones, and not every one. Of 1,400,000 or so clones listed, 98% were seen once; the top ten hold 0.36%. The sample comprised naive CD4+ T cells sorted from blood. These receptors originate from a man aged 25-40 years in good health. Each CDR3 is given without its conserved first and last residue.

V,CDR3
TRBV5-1,ASSLRETQY
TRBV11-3,ASSLEAGETQY
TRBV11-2,ASSPPGRALGYT
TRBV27,ASSYSGRARWETQY
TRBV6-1,ASSITGTGSDTQY
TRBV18,ASSPSGQRYQETQY
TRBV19,ASSIVSRDTSTDGYT
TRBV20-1,SVRRDDEAF
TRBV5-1,ASSTKVEGELF
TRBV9,ASSLVGLAGTTGNTDTQY
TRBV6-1,ASKGSVTLGEQF
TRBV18,ASSPKQGEGTYEQY
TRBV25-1,ASSERTGRHTGELF
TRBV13,ASSFGTGVGNTEAF
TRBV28,ASSSQVGREEGGTDTQY
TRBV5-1,ASSLARQGNTGELF
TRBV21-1,ASSKPAGTSEQY
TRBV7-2,ASSLPALASRTGELF
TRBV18,ASSLRQGEAEAF
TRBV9,ATARDRNNEQF
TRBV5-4,ASSKRSGLADWDTQY
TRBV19,ASTDPRRGDANYGYT
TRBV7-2,ASSLIYSSQPQH